This T cell receptor beta chain was captured by sequencing in a study of T cells after yellow fever vaccination. Study observations and caveats: Repertoires obtained by FACS sorting could include abundant clonotypes that entered as contaminants from the bulk population.

This clonotype has a count of ten or more. What it recognizes is unknown. Germline V gene sequence: CDR1 SGHTA, CDR2 FQGNSA. V trimming: 4 bases; J trimming: 0 bases; junction bases outside the gene matches: 0. This CDR3 comprises 15 residues. Conversion of TCR transcripts into cDNA relied on 5'RACE template switching, which added a universal primer site and UMIs. TCRdb called the 5' RACE reads again in MiXCR, with one record for every CDR3 protein. The repertoire holds 300,000 to 350,000 distinct CDR3 sequences, 3% to 4.5% seen once, with roughly 24% in the top ten. The chain recombines TRBV7-2 with TRBJ2-1; TRBD2 aligns across 10 bases. The receptor was derived from a man aged 18 to 29 who received the YFV17D yellow fever vaccine. The material sequenced was PBMCs, taken 5 days after the yellow fever booster vaccination. The CDR3 nucleotides are TGTGCCAGCAGCTCTAGCGGGGGCTCCTACAATGAGCAGTTCTTC. It translates to CASSSSGGSYNEQFF.